The present T cell receptor beta chain was sequenced within a study of memory B cells and T cells in multiple sclerosis. Germline V gene lookup returns CDR1 LNHDA and CDR2 SQIVND (reference sequence). CDR3 length: 14 residues. V was shortened by 5 bases and J by 2 bases, with 13 bases between the two germline ends. Here immunoSEQ multiplex PCR was the method, and the copy in TCRdb shows in-frame clones only, minus some. The data hold 30,000 or so clones, with roughly 82% observed a single time. CFSE-dim autoproliferating and CFSE-high non-proliferating T cells from unstimulated culture were sequenced separately. 5x10^7 CFSE-labeled PBMCs were cultured less than eight days unstimulated, then replicate wells were pooled. Without exogenous stimuli, roughly 0.5 uM CFSE-labeled PBMCs were cultured serum-free. As for this clone: Antigen: not known.

This receptor was identified in a human donor with multiple sclerosis. The sample comprised PBMCs from blood kept in culture. This sequence joins TRBV19 and TRBJ2-7; a possible D gene is TRBD2 (5 bases). The CDR3: CASSFTRDTYEQYF. CDR3 nucleotide sequence: TGTGCCAGTAGTTTTACCCGGGATACCTACGAGCAGTACTTC.